The 2 T cell receptor beta chains reported below all come from one sample, sequenced in a study of T cell responses to AZD1222 COVID-19 vaccine. Clones were sequenced by immunoSEQ multiplex PCR, and TCRdb holds only the in-frame ones, with some missing. The sample carries about 160,000 clones, 94% recorded once. The source material was peripheral blood, sampled 28 days after the second AZD1222 dose. The receptors come from an adult who received the AZD1222 COVID-19 vaccine.

The rearrangement links TRBV6-5 to TRBJ1-5, with no clear D. V was shortened by 8 bases and J by 1 base, with 9 bases between the two germline ends. The V gene's germline CDR1 is MNHEY and CDR2 SVGAGI. This CDR3 has 13 amino acids. The CDR3 DNA reads as TGTGCCAGCCACTCTGTAAGCAATCAGCCCCAGCATTTT. Protein: CASHSVSNQPQHF.

The rearrangement links TRBV30 to TRBJ2-7, with 13 nucleotides matching TRBD2. This CDR3 spans 15 amino acids. V shed 2 bases and J 6 bases; nucleotides not matched to a gene: 7. Per the germline V gene, CDR1 is GTSNPN and CDR2 is SVGIG (reference sequence). The CDR3 here is CAWSYTSGRASEQYF. CDR3 DNA: TGTGCCTGGAGTTATACTAGCGGGAGGGCCTCCGAGCAGTACTTC. The full variable domain, its missing parts supplied by reference TRBV30 and TRBJ2-7, is SQTIHQWPATLVQPVGSPLSLECTVEGTSNPNLYWYRQAAGRGLQLLFYSVGIGQISSEVPQNLSASRPQDRQFILSSKKLLLSDSGFYLCAWSYTSGRASEQYFGPGTRLTVT.